Each of the 25 T cell receptor beta chains below was sequenced from the same sample in a study of blood T cell repertoires in COVID-19. The method was immunoSEQ multiplex PCR; TCRdb's version includes in-frame clones alone and lacks a portion of them. The sample comprises 200,000 to 300,000 clones, 82% of which are singletons, and over 1.5% rests with the top ten. Sequencing was carried out using peripheral blood. These receptors all come from an elderly woman with acute or convalescent COVID-19.

Only a few counts were recorded for this clone. The chain combines TRBV28 with TRBJ2-1; 7 bases fit TRBD2. The CDR3 loop spans 18 amino acids. CDR1 and CDR2 (germline): MDHEN, SYDVKM. The ends lost 1 base at V and 5 bases at J; junction bases unmatched: 14. CDR3 sequence (DNA): TGTGCCAGCAGTTTATCAGAGGTTTGGCTAGCGGTGGACAATGAGCAGTTCTTC. Translation gives CASSLSEVWLAVDNEQFF.

This chain connects TRBV7-9 to TRBJ1-6, with D unclear. V was cut by 4 bases and J by 7 bases, with 8 bases left in between. This CDR3 region has 13 residues. Germline V lookup: CDR1 SEHNR, CDR2 FQNEAQ (reference sequence). Written as DNA, the CDR3 is TGTGCCAGCAGCTCACAGAGCAATTCACCCCTCCACTTT. It encodes CASSSQSNSPLHF.

The rearrangement links TRBV19 to TRBJ1-1; maybe TRBD1 (5 bases). In germline, CDR1 is LNHDA, CDR2 SQIVND (reference sequence). The CDR3 contains 15 residues. Deletions cut 5 bases from V and 2 bases from J, with 15 bases between. The CDR3 bases are TGTGCCAGTAGTCTGAACAGGAGGGGTAACACTGAAGCTTTCTTT. The encoded protein is CASSLNRRGNTEAFF.

The rearrangement links TRBV19 to TRBJ1-1, with D possibly being TRBD1 (6 bases). The CDR3 has 14 amino acids. Germline assignment: CDR1 LNHDA and CDR2 SQIVND (reference sequence). With 6 bases removed from V and 0 bases from J, the gap between germline ends came to 11 bases. The CDR3 loop reads CASSKDRLNTEAFF. CDR3 nucleotides: TGTGCCAGTAGCAAGGACAGACTGAACACTGAAGCTTTCTTT.

A single count supports this clone. The gene calls are TRBV6-1 and TRBJ1-2, with 7 positions matching TRBD1. CDR1 is MNHNS and CDR2 is SASEGT in the germline V gene. V shed 2 bases and J 8 bases; nucleotides not matched to a gene: 8. The CDR3 spans 14 residues. CDR3 protein: CASSETRQGQGYTF. The CDR3 DNA sequence: TGTGCCAGCAGTGAAACCCGACAGGGCCAGGGCTACACCTTC.

This clone has a handful of counts. J is TRBJ1-3 and V is TRBV14; tentatively, D is TRBD1 (5 bases). This CDR3 region has 15 residues. Per the germline V gene, CDR1 is SGHDN and CDR2 is FVKESK. V was clipped by 5 bases and J by 0 bases, with 11 bases between them. The CDR3: CASSASRVSGNTIYF. CDR3 nucleotide sequence: TGTGCCAGCAGCGCCTCCAGGGTCTCTGGAAACACCATATATTTT.

This chain's CDR3 is CASSPGLRGGAYLGELFF. CDR3 nucleotides: TGTGCCAGCAGCCCCGGACTTCGCGGGGGGGCGTATCTTGGGGAGCTGTTTTTT. This rearrangement joins TRBV5-5 to TRBJ2-2, with 9 nucleotides matching TRBD2. CDR3 size: 18 residues. Germline-derived CDR1 and CDR2 are SGHKS and YYEKEE (reference sequence). After removal of 4 bases from V and 8 bases from J, the junction contained 18 bases not matched to a gene.

V usage is TRBV6-6 and J usage is TRBJ2-7; the match to TRBD2 covers 7 bases. The V gene end was trimmed by 4 bases and the J gene end by 1 base; junction bases not matched to a gene: 1. The germline gives CDR1 MNHNY, CDR2 SVGAGI (reference sequence). This CDR3 spans 13 amino acids. The CDR3 sequence: CASSSGGSYEQYF. CDR3 bases: TGTGCCAGCAGTTCGGGAGGTTCCTACGAGCAGTACTTC.

The J gene is TRBJ2-2, the V gene TRBV7-2; TRBD2 matches at 15 bases. The trim removed 5 bases at V and 5 bases at J, leaving 9 bases unmatched. This CDR3 comprises 18 residues. Germline CDR1 SGHTA, CDR2 FQGNSA. CDR3 amino acids: CASSPGGLAGGLTGELFF. Written as DNA, the CDR3 is TGTGCCAGCAGCCCGGGGGGACTAGCGGGAGGTTTAACCGGGGAGCTGTTTTTT.

The V gene is TRBV6-2 or TRBV6-3, the J gene TRBJ2-1; 7 bases map to TRBD2. This CDR3 spans 13 amino acids. The germline V gene has CDR1 MNHEY and CDR2 SVGEGT. Trimming cost V 2 bases and J 8 bases; bases outside gene matches: 3. The CDR3 DNA sequence: TGTGCCAGCAGTTACGGGAGGGCTTATGAGCAGTTCTTC. Translated, it gives CASSYGRAYEQFF.

The chain is built from TRBV28 and TRBJ1-6; TRBD1 matches 7 bases. Germline values: CDR1 MDHEN, CDR2 SYDVKM. This CDR3 has 13 amino acids. V shed 6 bases, J shed 10 bases, and the junction held 6 bases outside the gene matches. The CDR3 sequence: CASSWDRGSPLHF. The CDR3 DNA reads as TGTGCCAGCAGCTGGGACAGAGGGTCACCCCTCCACTTT.

The CDR3 loop is CATSRDLVNTEAFF. The CDR3 nucleotides are TGTGCCACCAGCAGAGATCTCGTGAACACTGAAGCTTTCTTT. The chain couples TRBV15 to TRBJ1-1; D unresolved. Germline values: CDR1 LNHNV, CDR2 YYDKDF (reference sequence). Trimming removed 0 bases at V and 0 bases at J, with 5 bases between. This CDR3 contains 14 residues.

The chain joins TRBV5-1 to TRBJ1-5; D call uncertain. There are 14 residues in the CDR3. Germline CDR1 is SGHRS and CDR2 is YFSETQ. With 4 bases removed from V and 2 bases from J, the gap between germline ends came to 10 bases. CDR3: CASSPFGGNQPQHF. In DNA, the CDR3 is TGCGCCAGCAGCCCCTTCGGGGGCAATCAGCCCCAGCATTTT. Combining the CDR3 with reference TRBV5-1 and TRBJ1-5 gives the whole variable domain KAGVTQTPRYLIKTRGQQVTLSCSPISGHRSVSWYQQTPGQGLQFLFEYFSETQRNKGNFPGRFSGRQFSNSRSEMNVSTLELGDSALYLCASSPFGGNQPQHFGDGTRLSIL.

The chain links TRBV18 to TRBJ1-4, with 7 bases identical to TRBD1. The CDR3 is 17 amino acids. Unmatched junction bases numbered 7, after V lost 3 bases and J lost 0 bases. Germline V CDR1 and CDR2: KGHSH, LQKENI. CDR3 protein: CASSPYGQVATNEKLFF. Written as DNA, the CDR3 is TGTGCCAGCTCACCGTACGGACAGGTTGCAACTAATGAAAAACTGTTTTTT.

The genes are TRBV5-1 and TRBJ2-2; D unclear. CDR3 length: 16 amino acids. The ends were cut back, 2 bases at V and 1 base at J, with 12 bases in the middle. In germline, CDR1 is SGHRS, CDR2 YFSETQ. DNA of the CDR3: TGCGCCAGCAGCTTAGTTGGCACCCAGAACACCGGGGAGCTGTTTTTT. Translating gives CASSLVGTQNTGELFF.

The V call is TRBV10-2, the J call TRBJ2-3, with a tentative D call TRBD2 (6 bases). V was clipped by 0 bases and J by 3 bases, with 16 bases between them. The CDR3 runs to 17 residues. Germline values: CDR1 WSHSY, CDR2 SAAADI. The CDR3 DNA is TGCGCCAGCAGTGAGTCGGTTTATGCGGGGTTTACAGATACGCAGTATTTT. This sequence encodes CASSESVYAGFTDTQYF.

This clone was observed a single time. The genes are TRBV18 and TRBJ1-2, with 7 bases aligning to TRBD1. Germline CDR1 reads KGHSH; CDR2 reads LQKENI. The CDR3 is 15 residues long. V lost 3 bases to trimming and J lost 2 bases; unmatched junction nucleotides: 6. Here the CDR3 DNA reads TGTGCCAGCTCACCTATATTACAGGGGAACTATGGCTACACCTTC. Encoded protein: CASSPILQGNYGYTF.

This clone is a singleton in its sample. The genes are TRBV7-2 and TRBJ2-3, with 9 bases aligning to TRBD2. Germline assignment: CDR1 SGHTA and CDR2 FQGNSA. V shed 7 bases, J shed 4 bases, and the junction held 12 bases outside the gene matches. The CDR3 consists of 16 residues. In DNA, the CDR3 is TGTGCCAGCAAACAAAGCGGGGGGCCGGGGGCAGATACGCAGTATTTT. Translating gives CASKQSGGPGADTQYF.

The chain combines TRBV27 with TRBJ2-5, with 10 bases aligning to TRBD2. This CDR3 spans 14 amino acids. V was pared by 0 bases and J by 7 bases, with 2 bases of the junction left unmatched. From germline, CDR1 is MNHEY and CDR2 SMNVEV (reference sequence). CDR3 sequence: CASSLSASGGTQYF. The DNA for the CDR3 is TGTGCCAGCAGTTTATCCGCTAGCGGGGGGACCCAGTACTTC.

This clone was seen a few times. This chain uses TRBV4-2 with TRBJ1-2; 8 nucleotides match TRBD1. Germline V gives CDR1 LGHNA, CDR2 YNFKEQ. Unmatched junction bases numbered 0, after V lost 1 base and J lost 2 bases. This CDR3 is 14 amino acids long. CDR3 nucleotides: TGTGCCAGCAGCCAAGGGGACAGGAACTATGGCTACACCTTC. As protein: CASSQGDRNYGYTF.

The J gene is TRBJ2-5, the V gene TRBV2; possibly TRBD1 for D (6 bases). The ends were cut back, 7 bases at V and 7 bases at J, with 16 bases in the middle. CDR3 length: 13 amino acids. The germline gives CDR1 SNHLY, CDR2 FYNNEI. The DNA for the CDR3 is TGTGCCAGCATTACAGGGACCCCAGGGACCCAGTACTTC. Protein: CASITGTPGTQYF.

This clone was detected once. V and J are TRBV3-1 (or the pseudogene TRBV3-2) and TRBJ1-1; D is perhaps TRBD1 (5 bases). Trimming pared 0 bases from V and 1 base from J, leaving 9 bases between. The CDR3 sequence is 15 residues long. Per the germline V gene, CDR1 is LGHDT and CDR2 is YNNKEL (reference sequence). The CDR3 loop reads CASSQDPGSNTEAFF. DNA for the CDR3: TGTGCCAGCAGCCAAGATCCAGGGTCGAACACTGAAGCTTTCTTT.

This chain links TRBV9 with TRBJ2-5; D perhaps matches TRBD2 (5 bases). The CDR3 spans 15 residues. CDR1 is SGDLS and CDR2 is YYNGEE in the germline V gene. V gave up 0 bases and J gave up 5 bases, with 14 bases separating them. The DNA of the CDR3 is TGTGCCAGCAGCGTAGACCGGGGAGATTCCGAGACCCAGTACTTC. This sequence encodes CASSVDRGDSETQYF.

V gene TRBV7-2 combines with J gene TRBJ2-5, with D hard to call. The germline V and J ends were trimmed by 0 bases and 4 bases, with 6 bases remaining between them. Per the germline V gene, CDR1 is SGHTA and CDR2 is FQGNSA. This CDR3 comprises 13 residues. CDR3 sequence reads: CASSLAIRETQYF. The CDR3 DNA follows: TGTGCCAGCAGCTTAGCTATTCGAGAGACCCAGTACTTC.

The J gene is TRBJ1-2, the V gene TRBV27; 7 nucleotides line up with TRBD1. Germline V gene sequence: CDR1 MNHEY, CDR2 SMNVEV (reference sequence). CDR3 size: 14 residues. J was trimmed by 2 bases and V by 6 bases; bases with no gene match: 6. The DNA of the CDR3 is TGTGCCAGCAGGCCCGGGACAGAGAACTATGGCTACACCTTC. Protein: CASRPGTENYGYTF.